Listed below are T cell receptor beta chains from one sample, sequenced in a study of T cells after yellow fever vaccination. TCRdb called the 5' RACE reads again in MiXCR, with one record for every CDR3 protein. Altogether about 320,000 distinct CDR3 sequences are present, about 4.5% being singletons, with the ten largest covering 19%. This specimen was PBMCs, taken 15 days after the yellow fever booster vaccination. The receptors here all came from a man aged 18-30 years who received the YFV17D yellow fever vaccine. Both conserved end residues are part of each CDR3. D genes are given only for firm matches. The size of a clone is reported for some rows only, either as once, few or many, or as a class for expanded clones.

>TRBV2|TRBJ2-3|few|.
TGTGCCAGCAGAGTCCCCCTCTTTCTCGAGGGACCCACAGATACGCAGTATTTT
CASRVPLFLEGPTDTQYF
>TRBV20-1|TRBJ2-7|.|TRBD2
TGCAGTGCTAGAGCCGGCTGGCTAGCGGCCTACGAGCAGTACTTC
CSARAGWLAAYEQYF
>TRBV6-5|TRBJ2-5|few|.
TGTGCCAGCAGTCCAGGGTTGCGCCAAGAGACCCAGTACTTC
CASSPGLRQETQYF
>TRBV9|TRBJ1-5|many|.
TGTGCCAGCAGCGTAGGGGTGGATCAGCCCCAGCATTTT
CASSVGVDQPQHF
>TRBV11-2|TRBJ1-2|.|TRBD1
TGTGCCAGCAGCTCCATAGCCCGGGACAGGGGGCGAAGATTCGGCTACACCTTC
CASSSIARDRGRRFGYTF
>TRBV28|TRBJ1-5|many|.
TGTGCCAGCAGTTTGGGGGGTTTAAGCAATCAGCCCCAGCATTTT
CASSLGGLSNQPQHF
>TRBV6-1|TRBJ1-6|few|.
TGTGCCAGCAGTGAACCGGGACTAAATTCACCCCTCCACTTT
CASSEPGLNSPLHF
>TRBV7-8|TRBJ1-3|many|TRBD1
TGTGCCAGCAGCTTAGACAGGGGCCGGGGAAACACCATATATTTT
CASSLDRGRGNTIYF
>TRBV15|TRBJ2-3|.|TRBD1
TGTGCCACCAGCAGAGTCGGGACAGGGCTCGCGGATACGCAGTATTTT
CATSRVGTGLADTQYF
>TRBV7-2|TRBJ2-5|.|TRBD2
TGTGCCAGCAAATTAGCGGGGGGGCAAGAGACCCAGTACTTC
CASKLAGGQETQYF
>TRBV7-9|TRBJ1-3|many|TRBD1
TGTGCCTCACGCACGGGGACAGGGGGCTCTGGAAACACCATATATTTT
CASRTGTGGSGNTIYF
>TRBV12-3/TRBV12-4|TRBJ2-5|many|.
TGTGCCAGCACCGGGACTTTTGGGGAGACCCAGTACTTC
CASTGTFGETQYF
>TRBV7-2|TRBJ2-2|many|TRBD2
TGTGCCAGCAGCCCCCGGACTAGCGGTGCGAACACCGGGGAGCTGTTTTTT
CASSPRTSGANTGELFF
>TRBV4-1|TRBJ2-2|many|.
TGCGCCAGCAGCCAAGACAGTGGTGGGGCCGGGGAGCTGTTTTTT
CASSQDSGGAGELFF
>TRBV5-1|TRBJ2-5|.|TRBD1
TGCGCCAGCAGCTTGGAACTTACAGGGGGCTGGAAGACCCAGTACTTC
CASSLELTGGWKTQYF
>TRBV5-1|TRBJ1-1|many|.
TGTGCCAGCAGCTTCACGGGGGGAACTGAAGCTTTCTTT
CASSFTGGTEAFF
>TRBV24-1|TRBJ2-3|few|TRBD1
TGTGCCACCAGTGATTGGGACAGATACACAGATACGCAGTATTTT
CATSDWDRYTDTQYF
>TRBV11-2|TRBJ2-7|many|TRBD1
TGTGCCAGCAGCCCGCTGACAGGGTGGGCCGAGCAGTACTTC
CASSPLTGWAEQYF
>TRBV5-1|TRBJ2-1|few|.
TGCGCCAGCAGCTTAATAGGGGGGGGATCCTACAATGAGCAGTTCTTC
CASSLIGGGSYNEQFF
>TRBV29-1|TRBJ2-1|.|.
TGCAGCGTTGTTGGGAATAGCAATGAGCAGTTCTTC
CSVVGNSNEQFF